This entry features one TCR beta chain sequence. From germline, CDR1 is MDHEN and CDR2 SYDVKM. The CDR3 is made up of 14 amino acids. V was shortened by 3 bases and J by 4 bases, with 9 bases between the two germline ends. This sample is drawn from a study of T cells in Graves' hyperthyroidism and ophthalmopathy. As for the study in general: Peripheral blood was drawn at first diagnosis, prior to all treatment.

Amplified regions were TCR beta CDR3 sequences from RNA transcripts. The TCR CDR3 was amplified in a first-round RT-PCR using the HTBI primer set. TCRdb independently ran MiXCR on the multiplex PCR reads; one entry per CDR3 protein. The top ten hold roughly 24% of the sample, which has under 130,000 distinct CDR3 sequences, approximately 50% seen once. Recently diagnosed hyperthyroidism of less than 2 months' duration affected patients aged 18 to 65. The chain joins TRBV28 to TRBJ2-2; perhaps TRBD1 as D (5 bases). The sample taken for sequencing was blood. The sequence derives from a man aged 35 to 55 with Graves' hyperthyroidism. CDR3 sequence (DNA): TGTGCCAGCAGTTTCCCAGGGCCCACCGGGGAGCTGTTTTTT. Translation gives CASSFPGPTGELFF.